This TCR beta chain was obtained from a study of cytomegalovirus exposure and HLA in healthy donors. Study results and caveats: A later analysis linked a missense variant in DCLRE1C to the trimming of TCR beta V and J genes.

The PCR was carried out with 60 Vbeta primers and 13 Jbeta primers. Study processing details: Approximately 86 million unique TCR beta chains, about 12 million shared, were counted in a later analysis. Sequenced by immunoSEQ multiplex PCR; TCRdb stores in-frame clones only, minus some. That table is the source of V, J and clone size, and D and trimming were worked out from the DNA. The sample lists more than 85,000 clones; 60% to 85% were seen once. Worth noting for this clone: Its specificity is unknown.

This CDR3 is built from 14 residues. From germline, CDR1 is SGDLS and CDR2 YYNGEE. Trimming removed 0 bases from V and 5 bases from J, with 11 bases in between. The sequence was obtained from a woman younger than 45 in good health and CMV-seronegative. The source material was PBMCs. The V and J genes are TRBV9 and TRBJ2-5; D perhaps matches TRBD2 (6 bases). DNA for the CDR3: TGTGCCAGCAGCGTAGGGGTTGGGGGGGAGACCCAGTACTTC. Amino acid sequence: CASSVGVGGETQYF.